Below are 21 T cell receptor beta chains sequenced from a single sample in a study of post-analysis software for immune sequencing data. Prepared TCR beta cDNA libraries contained unique molecular identifiers. In TCRdb, the PCR reads were re-called with MiXCR into one record per CDR3 protein. The profile shows 750,000 to 950,000 distinct CDR3 sequences, 53% of them singletons. Their cognate antigens are unknown. Broader study findings: When patients were compared with controls, about five TRBV segments were more frequent, TRBV5-6, TRBV5-1 and TRBV20-1 among them.

Sample: blood. The receptors come from a girl under 18 with multiple sclerosis.

V usage is TRBV18 and J usage is TRBJ2-4, with D hard to call. With the DNA end fitting TRBJ2-7 better, the J assignment may be wrong. Germline CDR1 KGHSH, CDR2 LQKENI. The CDR3 extends over 12 amino acids. CDR3 loop: CASSPQVYEQYF. The CDR3 DNA reads TGTGCCAGCTCACCACAGGTCTACGAGCAGTACTTC.

V and J are TRBV5-6 and TRBJ1-2; D may be TRBD1 (6 bases). The germline V and J ends were trimmed by 1 base and 4 bases, with 17 bases remaining between them. CDR3 length: 16 amino acids. CDR1 and CDR2 (germline): SGHDT, YYEEEE. The CDR3: CASSLSLLGQSYGYTF. The CDR3, as DNA: TGTGCCAGCAGCTTGAGTTTGCTGGGACAAAGCTATGGCTACACCTTC.

V usage is TRBV29-1 and J usage is TRBJ1-2, with D unresolved. The V end was cut by 4 bases, the J end by 4 bases, with 19 bases between. Germline-derived CDR1 and CDR2 are SQVTM and ANQGSEA. The CDR3 has 15 amino acids. The CDR3: CSVGSGAGTVYGYTF. For the CDR3, the DNA is TGCAGCGTTGGGTCTGGCGCCGGAACGGTCTATGGCTACACCTTC.

This clonotype was seen a single time. V usage is TRBV9 and J usage is TRBJ2-7, with D uncertain. V gave up 1 base and J gave up 1 base, with 12 bases separating them. Looked up from germline, CDR1 is SGDLS and CDR2 is YYNGEE. CDR3 length equals 15 residues. The CDR3, as DNA: TGTGCCAGCAGCGTAATGGTGGTGGAGTCCTACGAGCAGTACTTC. Translation gives CASSVMVVESYEQYF.

As DNA, the CDR3 is TGCAGTGCTAGAAGCACCGGGACTAGAGTCTACGAGCAGTACTTC. It specifies CSARSTGTRVYEQYF. V and J are TRBV20-1 and TRBJ2-7; 8 bases are a match to TRBD2. The germline gives CDR1 DFQATT, CDR2 SNEGSKA (reference sequence). This CDR3 has 15 residues. With 2 bases clipped from V and 3 bases from J, the junction kept 9 bases outside the gene matches.

This clonotype was seen only a few times. V and J are TRBV5-6 and TRBJ1-1, with D perhaps matching TRBD1 (5 bases). This CDR3 is built from 15 residues. V lost 4 bases to trimming and J lost 4 bases, with 17 bases between them. Germline-derived CDR1 and CDR2 are SGHDT and YYEEEE. CDR3 in amino acids: CASSGAGWPGTEAFF. As DNA, the CDR3 is TGTGCCAGCAGCGGGGCAGGGTGGCCGGGCACTGAAGCTTTCTTT.

In the case of this clonotype: The junction and the germline gene differ at one end; a read error may be behind it. The CDR3 protein is CTTSRDLGGAGGNEQYF. The CDR3 DNA follows: TGTACCACCAGCAGAGATTTAGGGGGGGCAGGGGGGAATGAGCAGTACTTC. The chain joins TRBV15 to TRBJ2-5; D may match TRBD1 or TRBD2 (7 bases each). This CDR3 spans 17 amino acids. CDR1 is LNHNV, CDR2 YYDKDF, per germline (reference sequence).

Notes on this clonotype: Given the absence of the conserved phenylalanine or tryptophan at the CDR3 end, a read error is likely. This chain joins TRBV6-6 and TRBJ2-4; D not certain. The J call may not be correct, given that the DNA end is closer to TRBJ2-5. This CDR3 spans 12 amino acids. Germline V gives CDR1 MNHNY, CDR2 SVGAGI (reference sequence). In nucleotides, the CDR3 is TGTGCCAGCACAAAATCCGGGGAGACCCAGTACTGC. Translated: CASTKSGETQYC.

Concerning this clonotype: Relative to the germline gene, one junction end is altered; a read error may explain this. V usage is TRBV5-1 and J usage is TRBJ2-5; 7 bases map to TRBD1. The CDR3 extends over 13 amino acids. Germline loops: CDR1 SGHRS, CDR2 YFSETQ. The CDR3 spells CASRRQGEETRYF. The CDR3 DNA reads as TGCGCCAGCAGACGACAGGGCGAAGAGACCCGGTACTTC.

This clonotype was seen only a few times. J is TRBJ2-7 and V is TRBV5-1; 8 bases line up with TRBD2. This CDR3 spans 15 amino acids. The germline gives CDR1 SGHRS, CDR2 YFSETQ. Trimming cost V 2 bases and J 0 bases; bases outside gene matches: 4. CDR3 nucleotide sequence: TGCGCCAGCAGCTTAAGGGCGGGAGGCTCCTACGAGCAGTACTTC. Translated: CASSLRAGGSYEQYF.

This clonotype was counted a few times. The V and J genes are TRBV20-1 and TRBJ2-7; a possible D gene is TRBD2 (6 bases). Trimming left V 4 bases short and J 6 bases short, with 13 bases between. The CDR3 runs 12 residues. Germline CDR1 DFQATT, CDR2 SNEGSKA (reference sequence). DNA of the CDR3: TGCAGTGCTACCCCGGTGGGGGGCGAGCAGTACTTC. This gives the protein CSATPVGGEQYF.

This clonotype was seen a few times. CDR3: CASSLSGQGDGEAFF. The CDR3 DNA is TGTGCCAGCAGCTTAAGCGGACAGGGGGATGGTGAAGCTTTCTTT. This chain uses TRBV7-3 with TRBJ1-1; 10 positions agree with TRBD1. Trimming removed 1 base from V and 7 bases from J; junction bases left unmatched: 6. This CDR3 is 15 amino acids long. Germline V gives CDR1 SGHTA, CDR2 FQGTGA.

The genes are TRBV7-9 and TRBJ2-7; 9 nucleotides match TRBD1. Per germline, CDR1 SEHNR and CDR2 FQNEAQ (reference sequence). V lost 0 bases to trimming and J lost 5 bases; unmatched junction nucleotides: 2. The CDR3 runs to 14 residues. CDR3 in DNA: TGTGCCAGCAGCTTAGCACAGGGGGCCCACGAGCAGTACTTC. Translated, it gives CASSLAQGAHEQYF. Drawing the rest from reference TRBV7-9 and TRBJ2-7, the complete variable domain is DTGVSQNPRHKITKRGQNVTFRCDPISEHNRLYWYRQTLGQGPEFLTYFQNEAQLEKSRLLSDRFSAERPKGSFSTLEIQRTEQGDSAMYLCASSLAQGAHEQYFGPGTRLTVT.

V is TRBV5-1 and J is TRBJ2-2; D might be TRBD1 or TRBD2, each matching 6 bases. The CDR3 is made up of 18 amino acids. The V gene's germline CDR1 is SGHRS and CDR2 YFSETQ. Trimming removed 4 bases from V and 0 bases from J, with 19 bases in between. The CDR3 bases are TGCGCCAGCAGCCCGGGGGACATCAATTACGCGAACACCGGGGAGCTGTTTTTT. Amino acids: CASSPGDINYANTGELFF.

The chain joins TRBV6-1 to TRBJ1-4, with D hard to call. V was trimmed by 9 bases and J by 8 bases, leaving 7 bases between them. Germline V gene sequence: CDR1 MNHNS, CDR2 SASEGT. The CDR3 is 10 residues long. The CDR3 region is CASSYEKLFF. The CDR3 region has the DNA TGTGCCAGTAGTTACGAAAAACTGTTTTTT.

The V gene is TRBV20-1, the J gene TRBJ2-4, with TRBD2 as a possible D gene (6 bases). Germline V gives CDR1 DFQATT, CDR2 SNEGSKA (reference sequence). This CDR3 spans 12 amino acids. Trimming left V 2 bases short and J 5 bases short, with 7 bases between. As DNA, the CDR3 is TGCAGTGCTAGATTAGCGGAAAACATTCAGTACTTC. This sequence encodes CSARLAENIQYF.

V usage is TRBV12-3 or TRBV12-4 and J usage is TRBJ2-4; possible D gene TRBD1, 8 bases. The V gene lost 5 bases and the J gene lost 13 bases, with 21 bases spanning the gap. The CDR3 runs 14 residues. The CDR3 is CASSRTGGALGQYF. The CDR3 coding sequence is TGTGCCAGCAGTCGAACAGGGGGGGCCTTGGGGCAGTACTTC.

This chain connects TRBV5-5 to TRBJ2-3; D uncertain. Trimming removed 3 bases from V and 6 bases from J, with 8 bases in between. The CDR3 is 12 amino acids. Germline V gene data show CDR1 as SGHKS and CDR2 as YYEKEE (reference sequence). Here the CDR3 reads CASSSWADTQYF. The CDR3 region has the DNA TGTGCCAGCAGCTCTTGGGCGGATACGCAGTATTTT.

This clonotype was seen a few times. The chain employs TRBV7-9 and TRBJ2-5; 14 bases are a match to TRBD2. From germline, CDR1 is SEHNR and CDR2 FQNEAQ (reference sequence). With 10 bases clipped from V and 5 bases from J, the junction kept 9 bases outside the gene matches. CDR3 length: 15 residues. For the CDR3, the DNA is TGTGCCACGGGACTAGCGGGGGACGTTACGGAGACCCAGTACTTC. Encoded protein: CATGLAGDVTETQYF.

V gene TRBV7-2 combines with J gene TRBJ2-5; 10 bases map to TRBD2. The germline V gene encodes CDR1 SGHTA and CDR2 FQGNSA. J gave up 7 bases and V 2 bases, and 13 bases lay outside the gene matches. The CDR3 consists of 17 residues. In DNA form, the CDR3 reads TGTGCCAGCAGCTTAAGCCCCGTGACTAGCGGGCCCGTGACCCAGTACTTC. The encoded protein is CASSLSPVTSGPVTQYF.

This chain connects TRBV10-3 to TRBJ1-6, with 7 nucleotides matching TRBD1. This CDR3 comprises 16 residues. The ends lost 6 bases at V and 3 bases at J; junction bases unmatched: 8. Germline CDR1 is ENHRY and CDR2 is SYGVKD. The CDR3: CAIRETGLDYNSPLHF. CDR3 nucleotide sequence: TGTGCCATCAGAGAGACAGGGTTAGACTATAATTCACCCCTCCACTTT.